This T cell receptor beta chain is from a study of T cell responses to AZD1222 COVID-19 vaccine. Findings and caveats of the study: White British ancestry dominated among donors, who included more females, and clonal diversity was possibly underestimated. Two AZD1222 doses significantly raised spike-specific TCR breadth and depth over controls. Targets within unmutated variant regions were reportedly found for nearly half of spike-specific TCRs.

This CDR3 has 15 amino acids. Trimming took off 8 bases at V and 0 bases at J, with 15 bases between the two ends. Germline CDR1 MDHEN, CDR2 SYDVKM. This clone was seen once. Its antigen is undetermined. Data came from immunoSEQ multiplex PCR; TCRdb stores just in-frame clones and leaves some out. The table shows under 150,000 clones, with roughly 93% occurring only once. The sequencing here drew on peripheral blood, taken on day 0 of AZD1222 vaccination. V is TRBV28 and J is TRBJ2-3, with a weak D call TRBD2 (5 bases). The TCR sequence derives from an adult in good health. CDR3 DNA: TGTGCCAGCGGTACAGCGGCATCTAGCACAGATACGCAGTATTTT. Translation gives CASGTAASSTDTQYF.